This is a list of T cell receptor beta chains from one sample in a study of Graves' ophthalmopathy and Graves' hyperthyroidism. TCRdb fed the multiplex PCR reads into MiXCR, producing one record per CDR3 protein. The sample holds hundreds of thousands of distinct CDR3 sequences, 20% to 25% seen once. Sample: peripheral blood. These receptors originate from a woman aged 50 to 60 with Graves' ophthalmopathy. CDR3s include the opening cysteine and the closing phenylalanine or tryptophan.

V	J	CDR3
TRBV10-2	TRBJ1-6	CASSEDSNSPLHF
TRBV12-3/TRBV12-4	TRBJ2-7	CASSLNLGATYEQYF
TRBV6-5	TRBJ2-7	CASSYNSGQGAQGQYF
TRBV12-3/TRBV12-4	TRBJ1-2	CASSSRTGRDYGYTF
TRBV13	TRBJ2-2	CASSLSWGQGAGELFF
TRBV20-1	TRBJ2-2	CSARGLAGAGELFF
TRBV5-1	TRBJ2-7	CASSSLPGRNEQYF
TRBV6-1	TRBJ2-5	CASSAIPGAQETQYF
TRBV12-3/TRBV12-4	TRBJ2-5	CASSLAGVIQETQYF
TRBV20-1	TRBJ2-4	CSASLDLAKNIQYF
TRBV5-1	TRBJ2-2	CASSPNSGQVGTGELFF
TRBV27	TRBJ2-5	CASSQDRTGRTQYF
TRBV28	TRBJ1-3	CASSLPNSGNTIYF
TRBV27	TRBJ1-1	CASSLRQGTWDTEAFF